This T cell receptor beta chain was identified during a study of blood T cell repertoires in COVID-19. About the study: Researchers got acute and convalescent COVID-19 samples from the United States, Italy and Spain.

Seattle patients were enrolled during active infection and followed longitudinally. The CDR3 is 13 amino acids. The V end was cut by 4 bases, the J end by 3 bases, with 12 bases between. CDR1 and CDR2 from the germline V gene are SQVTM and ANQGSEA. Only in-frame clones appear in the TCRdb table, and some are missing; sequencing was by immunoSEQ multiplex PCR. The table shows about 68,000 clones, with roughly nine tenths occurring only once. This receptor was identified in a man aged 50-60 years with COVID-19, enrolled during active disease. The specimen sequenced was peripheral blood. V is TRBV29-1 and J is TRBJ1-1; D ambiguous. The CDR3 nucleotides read TGCAGCGTTGGGGCCAGTGCCTACACTGAAGCTTTCTTT. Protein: CSVGASAYTEAFF.